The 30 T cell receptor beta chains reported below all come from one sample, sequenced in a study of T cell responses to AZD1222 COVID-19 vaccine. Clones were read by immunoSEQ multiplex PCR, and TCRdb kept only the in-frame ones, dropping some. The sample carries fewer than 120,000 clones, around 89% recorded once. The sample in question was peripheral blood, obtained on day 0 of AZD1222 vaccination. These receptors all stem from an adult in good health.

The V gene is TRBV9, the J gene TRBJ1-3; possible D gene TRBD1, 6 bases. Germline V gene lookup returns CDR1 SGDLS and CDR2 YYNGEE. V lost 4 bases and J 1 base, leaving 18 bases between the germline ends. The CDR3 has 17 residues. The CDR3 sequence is CASSPQGSGGSGNTIYF. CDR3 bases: TGTGCCAGCAGCCCCCAGGGGTCTGGTGGATCTGGAAACACCATATATTTT. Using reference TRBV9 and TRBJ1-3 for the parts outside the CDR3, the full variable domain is DSGVTQTPKHLITATGQRVTLRCSPRSGDLSVYWYQQSLDQGLQFLIQYYNGEERAKGNILERFSAQQFPDLHSELNLSSLELGDSALYFCASSPQGSGGSGNTIYFGEGSWLTVV.

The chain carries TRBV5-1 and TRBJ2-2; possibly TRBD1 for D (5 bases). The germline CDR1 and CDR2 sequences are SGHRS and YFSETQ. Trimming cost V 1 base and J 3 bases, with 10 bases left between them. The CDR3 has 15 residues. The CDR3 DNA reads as TGCGCCAGCAGCTTGCAGGGTGCGGACACCGGGGAGCTGTTTTTT. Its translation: CASSLQGADTGELFF.

This CDR3 is CASSLDHAGDEQYF. CDR3 DNA sequence: TGTGCCAGCAGCTTAGATCACGCAGGGGACGAGCAGTACTTC. The chain recombines TRBV11-3 with TRBJ2-7; D is perhaps TRBD1 (6 bases). V was cut by 0 bases and J by 5 bases, with 11 bases left in between. The germline V gene encodes CDR1 SGHNT and CDR2 YENEEA. This CDR3 contains 14 residues.

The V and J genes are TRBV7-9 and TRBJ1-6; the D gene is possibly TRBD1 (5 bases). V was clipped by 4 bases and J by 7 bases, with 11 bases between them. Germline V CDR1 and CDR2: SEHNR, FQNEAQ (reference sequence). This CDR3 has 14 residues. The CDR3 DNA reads TGTGCCAGCAGCTCCGGGACCATAAATTCACCCCTCCACTTT. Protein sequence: CASSSGTINSPLHF.

CDR3 DNA sequence: TGTGCCTGGAGTGAGGGGCCGGGGGCTGAAGCTTTCTTT. Protein: CAWSEGPGAEAFF. V is TRBV30 and J is TRBJ1-1; D might be TRBD1 (5 bases). V lost 1 base and J lost 6, with 12 bases in between. CDR1 and CDR2 from the germline V gene are GTSNPN and SVGIG (reference sequence). This CDR3 region has 13 residues.

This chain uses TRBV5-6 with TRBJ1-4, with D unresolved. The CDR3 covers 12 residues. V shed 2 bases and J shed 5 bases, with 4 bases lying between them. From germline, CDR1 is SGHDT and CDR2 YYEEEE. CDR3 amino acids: CASSFLNEKLFF. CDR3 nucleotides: TGTGCCAGCAGCTTCCTCAATGAAAAACTGTTTTTT.

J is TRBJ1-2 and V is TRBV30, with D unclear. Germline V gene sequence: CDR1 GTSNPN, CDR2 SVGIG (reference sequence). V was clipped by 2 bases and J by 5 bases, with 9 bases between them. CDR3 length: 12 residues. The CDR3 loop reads CAWSWTDYGYTF. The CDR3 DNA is TGTGCCTGGAGTTGGACGGATTATGGCTACACCTTC.

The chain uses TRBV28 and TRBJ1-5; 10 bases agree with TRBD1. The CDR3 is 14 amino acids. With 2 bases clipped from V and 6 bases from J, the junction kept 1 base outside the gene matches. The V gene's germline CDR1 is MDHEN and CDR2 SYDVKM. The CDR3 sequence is CASSLGQGVQPQHF. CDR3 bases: TGTGCCAGCAGTTTAGGACAGGGGGTTCAGCCCCAGCATTTT.

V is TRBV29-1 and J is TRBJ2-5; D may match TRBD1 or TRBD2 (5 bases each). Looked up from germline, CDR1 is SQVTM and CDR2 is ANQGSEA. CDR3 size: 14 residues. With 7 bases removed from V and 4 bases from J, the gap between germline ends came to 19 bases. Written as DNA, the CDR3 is TGCAGCGGGAACCGAGGGGCTCTTGGAGAGACCCAGTACTTC. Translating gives CSGNRGALGETQYF.

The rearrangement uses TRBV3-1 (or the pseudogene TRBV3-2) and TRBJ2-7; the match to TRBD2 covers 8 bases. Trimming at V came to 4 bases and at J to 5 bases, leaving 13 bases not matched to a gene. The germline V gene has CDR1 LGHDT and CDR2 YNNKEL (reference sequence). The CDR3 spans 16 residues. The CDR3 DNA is TGTGCCAGCAGCCCCGGGGGTCGGGGGGGTGAACACGAGCAGTACTTC. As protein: CASSPGGRGGEHEQYF.

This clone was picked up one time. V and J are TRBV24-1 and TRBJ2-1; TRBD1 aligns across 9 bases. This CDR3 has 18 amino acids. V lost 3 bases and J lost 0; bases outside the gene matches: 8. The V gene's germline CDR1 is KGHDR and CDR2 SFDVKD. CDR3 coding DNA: TGTGCCACCAGTGATCCCGGGACAGGGTCGTACTCCTACAATGAGCAGTTCTTC. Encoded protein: CATSDPGTGSYSYNEQFF.

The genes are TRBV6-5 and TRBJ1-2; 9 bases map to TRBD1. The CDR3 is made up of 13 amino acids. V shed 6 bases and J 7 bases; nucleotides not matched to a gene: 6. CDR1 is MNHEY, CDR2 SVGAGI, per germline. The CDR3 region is CASSQQGASGYTF. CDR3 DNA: TGTGCCAGCAGCCAACAGGGGGCGAGTGGCTACACCTTC.

The CDR3 DNA is TGTGCCAGCAGCAAGCGTAGGCTAGCGGACTCCTACGAGCAGTACTTC. This codes for CASSKRRLADSYEQYF. This chain links TRBV7-2 with TRBJ2-7, with 7 bases aligning to TRBD2. V lost 5 bases to trimming and J lost 0 bases; unmatched junction nucleotides: 10. This CDR3 has 16 residues. The V gene's germline CDR1 is SGHTA and CDR2 FQGNSA.

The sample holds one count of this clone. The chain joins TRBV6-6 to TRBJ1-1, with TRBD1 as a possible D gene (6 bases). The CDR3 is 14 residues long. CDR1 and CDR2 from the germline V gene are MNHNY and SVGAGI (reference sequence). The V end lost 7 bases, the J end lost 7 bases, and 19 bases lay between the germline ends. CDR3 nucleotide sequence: TGTGCCAGCAACCTAGGGAGGGGGAACGGTGAAGCTTTCTTT. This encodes CASNLGRGNGEAFF.

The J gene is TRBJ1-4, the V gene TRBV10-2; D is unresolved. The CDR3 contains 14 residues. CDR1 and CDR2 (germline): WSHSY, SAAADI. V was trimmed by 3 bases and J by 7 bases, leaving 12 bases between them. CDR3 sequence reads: CASSDRELAEKLFF. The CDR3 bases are TGCGCCAGCAGTGATAGGGAGTTAGCTGAAAAACTGTTTTTT.

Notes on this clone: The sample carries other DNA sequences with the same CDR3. The CDR3 coding sequence is TGCGCCAGCCGGGGACAGGGGGCGAACACTGAAGCTTTCTTT. Protein: CASRGQGANTEAFF. The J gene is TRBJ1-1, the V gene TRBV10-2; 12 bases fit TRBD1. The CDR3 is made up of 14 amino acids. V lost 8 bases and J lost 1; bases outside the gene matches: 2. Germline assignment: CDR1 WSHSY and CDR2 SAAADI.

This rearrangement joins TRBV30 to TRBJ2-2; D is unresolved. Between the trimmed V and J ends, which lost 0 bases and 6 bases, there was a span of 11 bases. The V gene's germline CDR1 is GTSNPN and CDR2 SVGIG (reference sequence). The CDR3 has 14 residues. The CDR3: CAWSVDGVPGELFF. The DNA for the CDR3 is TGTGCCTGGAGTGTAGATGGGGTACCCGGGGAGCTGTTTTTT.

CDR3 sequence (DNA): TGTGCCAGCTCACCACCGATTGTGCTCGAGCAGTACTTC. This encodes CASSPPIVLEQYF. The chain combines TRBV18 with TRBJ2-7; D not certain. This CDR3 region has 13 residues. In germline, CDR1 is KGHSH, CDR2 LQKENI. V was trimmed by 0 bases and J by 6 bases, leaving 9 bases between them.

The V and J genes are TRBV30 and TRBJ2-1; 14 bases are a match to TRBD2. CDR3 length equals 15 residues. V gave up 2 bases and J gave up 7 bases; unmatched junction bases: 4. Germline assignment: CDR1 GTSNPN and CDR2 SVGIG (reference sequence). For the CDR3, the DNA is TGTGCCTGGAGTCTCGGACTAGCGGGAGGTAATGAGCAGTTCTTC. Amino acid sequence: CAWSLGLAGGNEQFF.

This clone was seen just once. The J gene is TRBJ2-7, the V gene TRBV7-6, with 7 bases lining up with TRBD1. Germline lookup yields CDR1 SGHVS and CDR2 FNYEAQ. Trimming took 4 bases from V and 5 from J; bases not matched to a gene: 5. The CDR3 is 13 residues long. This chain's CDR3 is CASSSTGYHEQYF. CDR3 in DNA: TGTGCCAGCAGCTCGACAGGGTACCACGAGCAGTACTTC.

The CDR3 DNA reads as TGTGCCAGCAGCCATACGGGACAGGGGTACGAGCAGTACTTC. It codes for CASSHTGQGYEQYF. The V gene is TRBV3-1 (or the pseudogene TRBV3-2), the J gene TRBJ2-7; 10 bases agree with TRBD1. From germline, CDR1 is LGHDT and CDR2 YNNKEL (reference sequence). The trim removed 3 bases at V and 4 bases at J, leaving 3 bases unmatched. The CDR3 is made up of 14 amino acids.

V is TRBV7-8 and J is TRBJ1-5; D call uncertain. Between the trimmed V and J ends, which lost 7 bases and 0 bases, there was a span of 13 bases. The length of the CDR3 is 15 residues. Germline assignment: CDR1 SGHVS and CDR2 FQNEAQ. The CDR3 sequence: CASTRAGGSNQPQHF. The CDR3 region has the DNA TGTGCCAGCACCCGGGCCGGCGGTAGCAATCAGCCCCAGCATTTT.

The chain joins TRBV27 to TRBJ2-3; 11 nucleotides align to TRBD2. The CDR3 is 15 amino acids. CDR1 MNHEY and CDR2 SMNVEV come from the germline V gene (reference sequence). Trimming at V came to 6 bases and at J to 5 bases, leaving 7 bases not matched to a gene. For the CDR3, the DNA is TGTGCCAGCAGGGAAGTAGCGGGGGGGCGAGATACGCAGTATTTT. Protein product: CASREVAGGRDTQYF.

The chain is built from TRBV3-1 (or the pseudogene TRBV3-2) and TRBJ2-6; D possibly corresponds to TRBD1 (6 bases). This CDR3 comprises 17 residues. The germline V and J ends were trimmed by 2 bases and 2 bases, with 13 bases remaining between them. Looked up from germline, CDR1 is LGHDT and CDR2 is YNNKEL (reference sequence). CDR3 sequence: CASSQNRAGPGANVLTF. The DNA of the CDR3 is TGTGCCAGCAGCCAAAACAGGGCGGGTCCTGGGGCCAACGTCCTGACTTTC.

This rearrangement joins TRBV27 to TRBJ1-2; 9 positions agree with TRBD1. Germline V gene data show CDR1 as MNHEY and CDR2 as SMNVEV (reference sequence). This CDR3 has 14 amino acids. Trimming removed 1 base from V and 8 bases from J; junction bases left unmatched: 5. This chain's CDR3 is CASSLLQGAQGYTF. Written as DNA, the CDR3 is TGTGCCAGCAGTTTATTACAGGGGGCTCAGGGCTACACCTTC.

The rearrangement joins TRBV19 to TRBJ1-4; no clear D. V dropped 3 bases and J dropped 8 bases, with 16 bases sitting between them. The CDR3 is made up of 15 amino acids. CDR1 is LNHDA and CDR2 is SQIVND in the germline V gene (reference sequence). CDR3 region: CASSILTHAGEKLFF. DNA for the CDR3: TGTGCCAGTAGTATTCTAACCCACGCCGGCGAAAAACTGTTTTTT.

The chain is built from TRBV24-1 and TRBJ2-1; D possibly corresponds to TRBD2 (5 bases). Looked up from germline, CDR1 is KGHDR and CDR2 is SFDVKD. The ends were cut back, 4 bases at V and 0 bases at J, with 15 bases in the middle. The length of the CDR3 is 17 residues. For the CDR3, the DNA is TGTGCCACCAGTGAACGGAGGTTCTCCAGCTCCTACAATGAGCAGTTCTTC. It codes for CATSERRFSSSYNEQFF.

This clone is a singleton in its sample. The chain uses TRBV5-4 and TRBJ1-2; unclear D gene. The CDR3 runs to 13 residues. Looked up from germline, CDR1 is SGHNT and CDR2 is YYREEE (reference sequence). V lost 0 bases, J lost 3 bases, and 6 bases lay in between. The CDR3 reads CASSLDSDYGYTF. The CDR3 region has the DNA TGTGCCAGCAGCTTGGACAGTGACTATGGCTACACCTTC.

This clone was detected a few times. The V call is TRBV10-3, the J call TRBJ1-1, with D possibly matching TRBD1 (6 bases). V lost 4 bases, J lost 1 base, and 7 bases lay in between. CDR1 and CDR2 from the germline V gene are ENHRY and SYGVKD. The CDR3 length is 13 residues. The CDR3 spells CAISGGQNTEAFF. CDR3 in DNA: TGTGCCATCAGTGGGGGACAGAACACTGAAGCTTTCTTT.

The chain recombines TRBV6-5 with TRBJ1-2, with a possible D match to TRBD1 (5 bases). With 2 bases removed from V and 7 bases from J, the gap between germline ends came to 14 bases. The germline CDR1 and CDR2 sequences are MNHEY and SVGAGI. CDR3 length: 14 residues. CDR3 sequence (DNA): TGTGCCAGCAGTTACACGGGCAGGGCGGTTGGCTACACCTTC. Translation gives CASSYTGRAVGYTF.